The 32 T cell receptor beta chains below all came from one sample that was sequenced in a study of beta chain features in type 1 diabetes. The whole isolated RNA underwent reverse transcription, so sequencing captured expressed TCRB transcripts. The method was immunoSEQ multiplex PCR; TCRdb's version includes in-frame clones alone and lacks a portion of them. The data hold 250,000 to 300,000 clones, with around 22% observed a single time. No antigen has been assigned to these receptors. Study-level points and caveats: Among all four CD4+ subsets, Type 1 diabetes patients had TCRB CDR3s that were moderately but significantly shorter.

Sample: naive CD4+ T cells from blood. The receptors come from a woman in her 30s with type 1 diabetes.

V is TRBV9 and J is TRBJ1-1; D not resolved. The CDR3 sequence is 12 residues long. Germline values: CDR1 SGDLS, CDR2 YYNGEE. Between the trimmed V and J ends, which lost 3 bases and 4 bases, there was a span of 7 bases. The CDR3 protein is CASSGVFTEAFF. As DNA, the CDR3 is TGTGCCAGCAGCGGCGTCTTCACTGAAGCTTTCTTT.

V and J are TRBV28 and TRBJ1-2, with D maybe TRBD1 (5 bases). This CDR3 region has 11 residues. Germline assignment: CDR1 MDHEN and CDR2 SYDVKM. V lost 6 bases, J lost 13 bases, and 15 bases lay in between. The CDR3 region has the DNA TGTGCCAGCAGCCTTACAGGTGCTGGCACCTTC. It codes for CASSLTGAGTF.

The rearrangement links TRBV29-1 to TRBJ2-7, with a tentative D call TRBD1 (5 bases). Looked up from germline, CDR1 is SQVTM and CDR2 is ANQGSEA. The CDR3 has 13 residues. V dropped 5 bases and J dropped 1 base, with 12 bases sitting between them. The CDR3 loop reads CSVSVQVSYEQYF. The CDR3 DNA reads as TGCAGCGTTTCCGTACAGGTTTCCTACGAGCAGTACTTC.

This chain uses TRBV18 with TRBJ2-5; no clear D gene. CDR1 is KGHSH and CDR2 is LQKENI in the germline V gene. CDR3 length: 13 amino acids. The V gene lost 4 bases and the J gene lost 3 bases, with 9 bases spanning the gap. As DNA, the CDR3 is TGTGCCAGCTCACTGGGCGTCAAAGAGACCCAGTACTTC. It codes for CASSLGVKETQYF.

There are a few counts of this clone. V gene TRBV2 combines with J gene TRBJ1-2; 7 bases match TRBD1. J lost 5 bases, V lost 6 bases, and 6 bases had no gene match. CDR1 and CDR2 (germline): SNHLY, FYNNEI. The CDR3 spans 13 residues. In nucleotides, the CDR3 is TGTGCCAGCAGGGCCGGGACAGAGTATGGCTACACCTTC. Amino acid sequence: CASRAGTEYGYTF.

CDR3 sequence: CASSLPSYYGYTF. The CDR3 region has the DNA TGTGCCAGCAGTTTACCCTCTTATTATGGCTACACCTTC. This chain uses TRBV28 with TRBJ1-2; no firm D call. Germline V CDR1 and CDR2: MDHEN, SYDVKM. The CDR3 is 13 residues long. Between the trimmed V and J ends, which lost 2 bases and 5 bases, there was a span of 9 bases.

This clone was recorded a few times. The genes are TRBV19 and TRBJ2-1; 7 positions match TRBD1. The CDR3 is made up of 13 amino acids. CDR1 is LNHDA and CDR2 is SQIVND in the germline V gene (reference sequence). Trimming took 0 bases from V and 10 from J; bases not matched to a gene: 3. In nucleotides, the CDR3 is TGTGCCAGTAGTATAGAGCCGACAGGGGAGCAGTTCTTC. The encoded protein is CASSIEPTGEQFF.

This clone was seen more than once but under ten times. V usage is TRBV9 and J usage is TRBJ2-7; TRBD1 matches at 8 bases. The junction had 13 bases not matched to a gene; V was cut back by 3 bases and J by 5 bases. Germline V lookup: CDR1 SGDLS, CDR2 YYNGEE. The CDR3 contains 16 residues. The CDR3 sequence is CASSGGTGALTDEQYF. The CDR3 DNA reads TGTGCCAGCAGCGGTGGGACAGGAGCCTTAACCGACGAGCAGTACTTC.

The chain uses TRBV7-2 and TRBJ2-1; 11 positions agree with TRBD2. This CDR3 has 15 amino acids. CDR1 and CDR2 from the germline V gene are SGHTA and FQGNSA. V shed 5 bases and J 6 bases; nucleotides not matched to a gene: 6. For the CDR3, the DNA is TGTGCCAGCAGCGATAGCGGGAGGGCCCCCAATGAGCAGTTCTTC. Translated, it gives CASSDSGRAPNEQFF. The full variable domain, in which reference TRBV7-2 and TRBJ2-1 provide the parts outside the CDR3, is GAGVSQSPSNKVTEKGKDVELRCDPISGHTALYWYRQSLGQGLEFLIYFQGNSAPDKSGLPSDRFSAERTGGSVSTLTIQRTQQEDSAVYLCASSDSGRAPNEQFFGPGTRLTVL.

The chain couples TRBV9 to TRBJ2-7; 9 nucleotides agree with TRBD2. With 2 bases clipped from V and 4 bases from J, the junction kept 13 bases outside the gene matches. In germline, CDR1 is SGDLS, CDR2 YYNGEE. This CDR3 has 17 amino acids. CDR3 region: CASSVSQNSGSWYEQYF. As DNA, the CDR3 is TGTGCCAGCAGCGTTAGTCAGAATAGCGGGAGTTGGTACGAGCAGTACTTC.

The J gene is TRBJ1-2, the V gene TRBV5-4; TRBD1 aligns across 9 bases. This CDR3 has 16 residues. Per germline, CDR1 SGHNT and CDR2 YYREEE (reference sequence). The V segment lost 4 bases and the J segment 8 bases; nucleotides outside the gene matches: 15. The CDR3 sequence: CASSIDPGQGMGGYTF. The CDR3 DNA is TGTGCCAGCAGCATAGACCCGGGACAGGGTATGGGCGGCTACACCTTC.

This clone was counted between two and nine times. The J gene is TRBJ2-1, the V gene TRBV10-3; 7 bases are shared with TRBD2. Looked up from germline, CDR1 is ENHRY and CDR2 is SYGVKD. CDR3 length equals 17 residues. With V trimmed by 5 bases and J by 1 base, 11 bases remained unmatched. The CDR3 bases are TGTGCCATCAGTACCTCAAGTGGCGGGAGTTCCTACAATGAGCAGTTCTTC. Translation: CAISTSSGGSSYNEQFF.

In this sample, this clone turned up once. The sample contains more than one DNA sequence encoding this CDR3. The chain recombines TRBV28 with TRBJ1-1; TRBD1 matches 9 bases. CDR3 length: 13 residues. The V segment lost 5 bases and the J segment 6 bases; nucleotides outside the gene matches: 4. Germline V lookup: CDR1 MDHEN, CDR2 SYDVKM. The CDR3 here is CASSPGQGPEAFF. The CDR3 DNA follows: TGTGCCAGCAGTCCGGGACAGGGCCCTGAAGCTTTCTTT.

A few counts support this clone. The genes are TRBV15 and TRBJ2-7, with TRBD1 matching over 8 bases. Losses at the gene ends were 3 bases for V and 2 bases for J; bases not matched to a gene: 6. This CDR3 is built from 15 residues. In germline, CDR1 is LNHNV, CDR2 YYDKDF (reference sequence). In DNA form, the CDR3 reads TGTGCCACCAGCAGCTTCCGGGACAGGACCTACGAGCAGTACTTC. Protein: CATSSFRDRTYEQYF.

This clone was counted a few times. This chain uses TRBV30 with TRBJ2-3; 8 nucleotides agree with TRBD1. Germline-derived CDR1 and CDR2 are GTSNPN and SVGIG (reference sequence). There are 14 residues in the CDR3. Trimming at V came to 0 bases and at J to 5 bases, leaving 4 bases not matched to a gene. For the CDR3, the DNA is TGTGCCTGGAGTGTACAGGGGGGATTAGATACGCAGTATTTT. Protein: CAWSVQGGLDTQYF.

Turning to this clone: Additional DNA sequences in this sample encode the identical CDR3. The genes are TRBV9 and TRBJ1-2; D might be TRBD1 (5 bases). CDR1 is SGDLS and CDR2 is YYNGEE in the germline V gene. The length of the CDR3 is 14 residues. V was clipped by 0 bases and J by 0 bases, with 6 bases between them. The CDR3 DNA sequence: TGTGCCAGCAGCGTAGGACAGACTAACTATGGCTACACCTTC. It yields the protein CASSVGQTNYGYTF.

The V gene is TRBV6-1, the J gene TRBJ1-1; TRBD1 matches at 7 bases. After removal of 10 bases from V and 3 bases from J, the junction contained 8 bases not matched to a gene. The CDR3 runs to 13 residues. CDR1 is MNHNS, CDR2 SASEGT, per germline. DNA for the CDR3: TGTGCCAACGCACAAGGGGGCTACACTGAAGCTTTCTTT. Its translation: CANAQGGYTEAFF.

The J gene is TRBJ2-7, the V gene TRBV6-5, with D possibly being TRBD2 (6 bases). Germline V gene sequence: CDR1 MNHEY, CDR2 SVGAGI. The CDR3 loop spans 15 amino acids. V lost 5 bases, J lost 4 bases, and 18 bases lay in between. This CDR3 reads CASSHAGDSFYEQYF. The CDR3 nucleotides are TGTGCCAGCAGTCACGCCGGGGACTCATTTTACGAGCAGTACTTC.

This clone was detected only a few times. The chain uses TRBV5-4 and TRBJ2-1, with 7 bases that match TRBD2. Germline V gene sequence: CDR1 SGHNT, CDR2 YYREEE (reference sequence). After removal of 4 bases from V and 8 bases from J, the junction contained 6 bases not matched to a gene. This CDR3 region has 13 residues. CDR3 sequence (DNA): TGTGCCAGCAGCCCTTGGGGGGGATATGAGCAGTTCTTC. As protein: CASSPWGGYEQFF.

This clone was seen a handful of times. The chain has TRBV4-1 and TRBJ1-4, with TRBD1 matching over 8 bases. Germline V CDR1 and CDR2: MGHRA, YSYEKL. The CDR3 has 16 amino acids. With V trimmed by 2 bases and J by 0 bases, 2 bases remained unmatched. The CDR3 DNA follows: TGCGCCAGCAGCCAAACAGGGGGAACAACTAATGAAAAACTGTTTTTT. It encodes CASSQTGGTTNEKLFF.

This clone was detected only a few times. The identical CDR3 is also encoded by other nucleotide sequences in the sample. The CDR3 DNA follows: TGTGCCAGCAGTTATAGCTCCTACAATGAGCAGTTCTTC. Translation gives CASSYSSYNEQFF. The chain is built from TRBV6-6 and TRBJ2-1; D not certain. The CDR3 is made up of 13 amino acids. Trimming cost V 3 bases and J 0 bases, with 3 bases left between them. Germline V gives CDR1 MNHNY, CDR2 SVGAGI (reference sequence).

This clone was counted only a few times. The chain employs TRBV30 and TRBJ2-1, with 8 bases lining up with TRBD1. The V gene end was trimmed by 8 bases and the J gene end by 0 bases; junction bases not matched to a gene: 3. The CDR3 has 13 amino acids. Per the germline V gene, CDR1 is GTSNPN and CDR2 is SVGIG (reference sequence). CDR3 sequence: CAGDRGSYNEQFF. CDR3 nucleotide sequence: TGTGCCGGTGACAGGGGCTCCTACAATGAGCAGTTCTTC.

V gene TRBV11-2 combines with J gene TRBJ2-1; TRBD2 aligns across 15 bases. Trimming removed 5 bases from V and 10 bases from J; junction bases left unmatched: 3. The CDR3 sequence is 14 residues long. Germline V gives CDR1 SGHAT, CDR2 FQNNGV. DNA for the CDR3: TGTGCCAGCAGCATAGGACTAGCGGGAGGGGAGCAGTTCTTC. Its protein product is CASSIGLAGGEQFF.

This chain joins TRBV19 and TRBJ2-2, with D perhaps matching TRBD1 (6 bases). V lost 5 bases and J lost 1, with 8 bases in between. The CDR3 runs to 14 residues. Germline assignment: CDR1 LNHDA and CDR2 SQIVND (reference sequence). CDR3 in DNA: TGTGCCAGTAGTGGACAGCTGAACACCGGGGAGCTGTTTTTT. Translated, it gives CASSGQLNTGELFF.

This clone has a handful of counts. This chain joins TRBV2 and TRBJ2-6; 9 nucleotides agree with TRBD2. There are 17 residues in the CDR3. The germline V gene encodes CDR1 SNHLY and CDR2 FYNNEI. J was trimmed by 3 bases and V by 3 bases; bases with no gene match: 6. The CDR3 here is CASSEAGGPGGANVLTF. The CDR3 DNA sequence: TGTGCCAGCAGTGAGGCGGGAGGGCCAGGTGGGGCCAACGTCCTGACTTTC. The full variable domain, rest sourced from reference TRBV2 and TRBJ2-6, is EPEVTQTPSHQVTQMGQEVILRCVPISNHLYFYWYRQILGQKVEFLVSFYNNEISEKSEIFDDQFSVERPDGSNFTLKIRSTKLEDSAMYFCASSEAGGPGGANVLTFGAGSRLTVL.

The chain has TRBV7-3 and TRBJ2-1; D may be TRBD1 (5 bases). V lost 5 bases to trimming and J lost 8 bases, with 19 bases between them. The CDR3 runs 15 residues. Germline V gene data show CDR1 as SGHTA and CDR2 as FQGTGA. The CDR3 here is CASSPAGPGRDEQFF. DNA of the CDR3: TGTGCCAGCAGCCCAGCCGGCCCGGGCAGGGATGAGCAGTTCTTC.

This chain uses TRBV4-1 with TRBJ2-4; 10 bases fit TRBD1. The J segment lost 3 bases and the V segment lost 4 bases, leaving 9 bases of the junction unmatched. This CDR3 comprises 17 residues. Germline V gene data show CDR1 as MGHRA and CDR2 as YSYEKL. DNA of the CDR3: TGCGCCAGCAGCCGCGGGACAGGGGTTAGAGGCAAAAACATTCAGTACTTC. Translating gives CASSRGTGVRGKNIQYF.

This clone was seen a handful of times. The rearrangement links TRBV28 to TRBJ2-5, with D maybe TRBD1 (6 bases). The germline V gene has CDR1 MDHEN and CDR2 SYDVKM. V was clipped by 4 bases and J by 3 bases, with 12 bases between them. The CDR3 extends over 14 amino acids. For the CDR3, the DNA is TGTGCCAGCAGTTCCGGACAGCTTGAAGAGACCCAGTACTTC. Amino acids: CASSSGQLEETQYF.

This clone was observed a handful of times. The rearrangement links TRBV4-1 to TRBJ1-5; no clear D gene. The germline gives CDR1 MGHRA, CDR2 YSYEKL. The V gene lost 4 bases and the J gene lost 1 base, with 11 bases spanning the gap. The CDR3 spans 15 residues. Written as DNA, the CDR3 is TGCGCCAGCAGCCTACCGGGAGCCAGCAATCAGCCCCAGCATTTT. Translating gives CASSLPGASNQPQHF.

The chain uses TRBV6-4 and TRBJ2-1; D possibly corresponds to TRBD2 (6 bases). CDR3 length equals 14 residues. Per germline, CDR1 MRHNA and CDR2 SNTAGT. Trimming cost V 4 bases and J 3 bases, with 10 bases left between them. The CDR3 loop reads CASSAGGNYNEQFF. CDR3 DNA sequence: TGTGCCAGCAGTGCTGGGGGGAACTACAATGAGCAGTTCTTC.

The V and J genes are TRBV28 and TRBJ1-5; D unresolved. The V gene lost 1 base and the J gene lost 3 bases, with 16 bases spanning the gap. CDR1 and CDR2 (germline): MDHEN, SYDVKM. CDR3 length equals 17 residues. The CDR3 spells CASSLLGFREHNQPQHF. DNA for the CDR3: TGTGCCAGCAGTTTATTGGGGTTTCGGGAGCACAATCAGCCCCAGCATTTT. Complete variable domain (other parts from reference TRBV28 and TRBJ1-5): DVKVTQSSRYLVKRTGEKVFLECVQDMDHENMFWYRQDPGLGLRLIYFSYDVKMKEKGDIPEGYSVSREKKERFSLILESASTNQTSMYLCASSLLGFREHNQPQHFGDGTRLSIL.

The chain combines TRBV19 with TRBJ1-5, with D possibly being TRBD1 (5 bases). Trimming removed 3 bases at V and 4 bases at J, with 13 bases between. The CDR3 is 15 amino acids. In germline, CDR1 is LNHDA, CDR2 SQIVND (reference sequence). CDR3 bases: TGTGCCAGTAGTATCTCTTCAGGGCGAAATCAGCCCCAGCATTTT. It specifies CASSISSGRNQPQHF.